The clone carrying this T cell receptor beta chain was found a few times. No antigen is known for it. These data originate in a study of beta chain features in type 1 diabetes. A single heparinised blood sample, averaging approximately 110 mL, was obtained per donor. Isolation of CD4+ naive, central memory, regulatory and stem cell-like memory cells was achieved by sorting via CD45RO/CCR7/CD25/CD127/CD95/CD27. Each of the sorted populations had a purity greater than 98%. cDNA synthesis used the whole RNA isolate, giving expressed TCRB sequences. Clones were read by immunoSEQ multiplex PCR, and TCRdb kept only the in-frame ones, dropping some. Altogether 200,000 to 250,000 clones are present, 11% being singletons, with the ten largest covering 1% to 1.5%. Study results and limitations: Whether HLA type influences TCRB rearrangement remained unresolved here.

The germline gives CDR1 SGHTA, CDR2 FQGNSA. The CDR3 is made up of 14 amino acids. V lost 5 bases, J lost 5 bases, and 15 bases lay in between. The J gene is TRBJ2-5, the V gene TRBV7-2; no clear D. The sequence was obtained from a young man in good health. Sequences were obtained from central memory CD4+ T cells from blood. CDR3 sequence: CASSRARAEETQYF. The CDR3 DNA is TGTGCCAGCAGCAGAGCTCGGGCCGAGGAGACCCAGTACTTC. The entire variable domain, with the rest obtained from reference TRBV7-2 and TRBJ2-5, is as follows: GAGVSQSPSNKVTEKGKDVELRCDPISGHTALYWYRQSLGQGLEFLIYFQGNSAPDKSGLPSDRFSAERTGGSVSTLTIQRTQQEDSAVYLCASSRARAEETQYFGPGTRLLVL.